This T cell receptor (beta chain) stems from a study of tumor-infiltrating lymphocytes in primary liver carcinoma. V was shortened by 7 bases and J by 4 bases, with 16 bases between the two germline ends. Germline CDR1 reads MDHEN; CDR2 reads SYDVKM. The CDR3 runs to 15 residues. cDNA specific to TCR beta was made from around 450 ng of total RNA, with a constant-region primer employed for priming. Modified slightly, ARM-PCR produced TCR beta libraries over three nested multiplex PCR rounds. PCR rounds one and two used TRBV1-TRBV30 forward primers with a C-beta reverse primer for around 9 cycles each. Each CDR3 protein gets one entry after TCRdb re-called the multiplex PCR reads with MiXCR. The sample lists about 120,000 distinct CDR3 sequences, about two thirds seen once, with 8.1% in the top ten. As to this clonotype: Its antigen is undetermined. A much larger clonotype is one base distant, so this may be a read error.

Whole-study findings and limits: The difference in top-250-clone fraction between tumors and blood was significant, favoring tumors (p = 0.039).

The source material, 20-30 mg of unsorted bulk tissue, was used to co-extract RNA and DNA. The receptor's source is a woman between 55 and 75 years old with primary liver carcinoma and hepatitis B virus infection. This chain links TRBV28 with TRBJ2-2; a possible D gene is TRBD1 (5 bases). Sequenced: tumor-adjacent normal liver tissue. For the CDR3, the DNA is TGTGCCAGCATTTTTAGCAGGGAAGGCACCGGGGAGCTGTTTTTT. Translated, it gives CASIFSREGTGELFF.